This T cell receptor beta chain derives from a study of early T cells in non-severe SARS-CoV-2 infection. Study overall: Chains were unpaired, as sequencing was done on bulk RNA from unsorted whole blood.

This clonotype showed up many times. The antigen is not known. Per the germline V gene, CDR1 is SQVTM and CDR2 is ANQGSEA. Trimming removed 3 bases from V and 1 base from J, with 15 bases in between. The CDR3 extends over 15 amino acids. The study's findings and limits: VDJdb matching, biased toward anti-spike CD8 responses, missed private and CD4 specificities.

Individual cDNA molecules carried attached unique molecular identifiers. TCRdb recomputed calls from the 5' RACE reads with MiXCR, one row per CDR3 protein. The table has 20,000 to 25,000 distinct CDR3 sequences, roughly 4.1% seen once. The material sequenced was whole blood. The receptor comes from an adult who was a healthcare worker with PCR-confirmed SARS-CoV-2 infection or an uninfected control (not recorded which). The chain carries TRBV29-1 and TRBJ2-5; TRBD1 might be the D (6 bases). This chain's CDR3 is CSVELAGTSQETQYF. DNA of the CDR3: TGCAGCGTTGAGTTGGCAGGGACAAGCCAAGAGACCCAGTACTTC. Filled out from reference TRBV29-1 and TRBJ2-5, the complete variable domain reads SAVISQKPSRDICQRGTSLTIQCQVDSQVTMMFWYRQQPGQSLTLIATANQGSEATYESGFVIDKFPISRPNLTFSTLTVSNMSPEDSSIYLCSVELAGTSQETQYFGPGTRLLVL.